Sequencing of this TCR beta chain was carried out in a study of T-cell reconstitution after alpha-beta-depleted transplantation in children (dated by TCRdb to about 2016). For context, the study as a whole: T-cell immune reconstitution after TCRalphabeta/CD19-depleted allogeneic hematopoietic cell transplantation in children was quantitatively tracked in the study by means of TCR repertoire profiling.

The CDR3 numbers 22 residues from cysteine through phenylalanine. Solely the CDR3 DNA is kept, with 66 bases framed from the first base. According to the germline V gene (reference sequence), CDR1 reads DFQATT and CDR2 reads SNEGSKA. Here V drops 3 bases and J drops 6 bases, and the junction holds 29 bases not matched to any gene. This clonotype was counted only a few times. The specificity of this receptor is unknown. The record has no base qualities; no much larger clone is one base away. Library method: PCR. The data were produced on an Illumina HiSeq 2500. Molecular barcoding was employed in the preparation of TCR libraries, with unique molecular identifiers being used to normalize TCRbeta repertoire quantification. TCRdb ran its own pipeline on the public reads, namely fastp trimming at Q25 and MiXCR clone calling, and kept in-frame beta chains. A single entry per CDR3 protein holds the most common genes and DNA from its merged rows. Across this sample there are about 540,000 distinct CDR3 sequences, with approximately 20% seen only once. The ten largest clones capture 3% to 3.5% of the sample.

The specimen comprised PBMCs from the stem cell graft donor, sampled from the stem cell graft. The clonotype comes from a human donor who donated a stem cell graft to a child with acute lymphoblastic leukemia. The V and J segments used are TRBV20-1 and TRBJ1-4, and 9 junction bases match TRBD1. The nucleotide sequence reads as follows: TGCAGTGCTAGCTGGGGGCCGTACCATGAATTCGGGACAGGGTCTGAGGATGAAAAACTGTTTTTT. It translates as CSASWGPYHEFGTGSEDEKLFF.